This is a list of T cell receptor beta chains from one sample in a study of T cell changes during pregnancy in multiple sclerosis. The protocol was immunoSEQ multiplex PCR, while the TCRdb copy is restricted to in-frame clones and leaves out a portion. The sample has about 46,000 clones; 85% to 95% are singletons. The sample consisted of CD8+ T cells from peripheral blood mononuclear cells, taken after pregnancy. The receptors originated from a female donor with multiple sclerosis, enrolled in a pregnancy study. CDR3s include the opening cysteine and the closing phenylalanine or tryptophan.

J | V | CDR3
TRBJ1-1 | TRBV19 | CASSSLTGVNTEAFF
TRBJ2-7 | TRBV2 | CASSGGEQYF
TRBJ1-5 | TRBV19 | CASSIDLTALGQPQHF
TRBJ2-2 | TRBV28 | CASSLRQGTGELFF
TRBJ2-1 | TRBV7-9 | CASSRAGTWNEQFF
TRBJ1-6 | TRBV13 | CASSLGKGPILHF
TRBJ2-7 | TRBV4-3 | CASSQAPGGGYEQYF
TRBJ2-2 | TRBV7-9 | CASSPTSLTGELFF
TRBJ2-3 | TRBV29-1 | CSVRGGGTDTQYF
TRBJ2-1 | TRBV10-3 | CAIRGTSGISYNEQFF
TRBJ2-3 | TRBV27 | CASSLITRTSGRATGPTQYF